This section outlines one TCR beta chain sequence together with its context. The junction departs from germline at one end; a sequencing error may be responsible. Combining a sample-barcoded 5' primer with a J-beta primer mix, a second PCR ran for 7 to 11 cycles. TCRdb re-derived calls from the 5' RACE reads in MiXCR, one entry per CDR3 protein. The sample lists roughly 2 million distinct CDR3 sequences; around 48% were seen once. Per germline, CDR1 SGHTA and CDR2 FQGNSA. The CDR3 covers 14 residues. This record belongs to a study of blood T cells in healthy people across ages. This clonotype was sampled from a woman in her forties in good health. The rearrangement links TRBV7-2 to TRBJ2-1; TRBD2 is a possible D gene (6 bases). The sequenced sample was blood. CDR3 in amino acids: CASRLGSGSNEQFF. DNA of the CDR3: TGTGCCAGCAGATTAGGTAGCGGCTCCAATGAGCAGTTCTTC.